This T cell receptor beta chain was identified in a study of shared clonotypes between healthy human individuals (dated by TCRdb to 2020 to 2021). In terms of the full investigation: The cohort included three men and a couple of women between 18 and 49 years of age. Per donor, three plates each were used for CD4 naive and CD4 memory, two for CD8 naive, and one for CD8 memory. Blood TCR repertoires of five healthy adults were deeply sequenced to estimate repertoire size and the extent of clonotype sharing between individuals. Each donor's leukapheresis produced roughly between about 0.8 and 8.9 billion PBMCs. To increase sequencing depth and limit assay-specific biases, TCR repertoire library preparation and sequencing were carried out by different laboratories using diverse techniques.

The trim is 3 bases for V and 6 bases for J, with a gap of 11 bases between the germline ends. Counted from cysteine to phenylalanine, this CDR3 has 13 amino acids. Just the 39-base CDR3 DNA is kept, in frame starting at base 1. Reading the germline V gene (reference sequence) gives CDR1 PRHDT and CDR2 FYEKMQ. Remarks on this clone: No cognate antigen has been identified for it. Per-nucleotide qualities are absent, and no much larger clonotype sits a single base away.

Points the paper makes about the study in general: Incomplete sequencing was indicated by rarefaction of sorted-subset datasets, despite the large sequencing depth. Clonotypes shared by all four sorted-subset donors showed higher generation probabilities than non-shared clonotypes. Sharing across a few donors was observed for 5% to 6.5% of naive CD4, around 3.5% of naive CD8, over 2% of memory CD4, and roughly 0.4% of memory CD8 clonotypes. Only blood was sampled, and tissue TCR repertoires likely differ from those in blood. Pairwise subsampling led to the expectation that sequencing depth would affect the degree of clonotype sharing among donors. The small number of donors limited the genetic and exposure-history diversity represented. Larger estimated clonotype richness was generally found for naive subsets than for memory subsets.

CD8 naive samples were CD45RO-negative cells positively selected for CCR7, giving a CD45RA+CCR7+ population that excluded TemRA cells. Donors were healthy HIV-negative adults with no recently reported acute infections or vaccinations. Every donor was a Caucasian adult living in Nashville, Tennessee, USA. After blood collection by leukapheresis, PBMCs were isolated using Ficoll-Histopaque density gradient centrifugation and then cryopreserved in the vapor phase of liquid nitrogen. Purity and quantity of every magnetically sorted T cell population were checked by analytical flow cytometry. From each sorted fraction, genomic DNA was isolated and quantified by UV absorbance on a Nanodrop 2000c. Using the deep immunoSEQ assay, multiplex PCR amplified TCR CDR3 regions from genomic DNA. For each cell subset, the extracted genomic DNA was distributed evenly across all wells of several immunoSEQ 96-well plates, and each plate served as one replicate. For sorted subsets, each replicate PCR was loaded with 200 ng genomic DNA, equivalent to 25,000 to 30,000 T cell genomes. Purified libraries were quantified with a Qubit 3.0 fluorometer, sized on a Bioanalyzer 2100, and re-quantified with the KAPA Library Quantification kit. Every immunoSEQ 96-well plate was sequenced on a separate single-read 150-cycle Illumina NextSeq 550 flow cell. Per the authors' processing: Because the immunoSEQ output held only junctional sequences and lacked quality scores, the filtering could not match the filtering applied to full-length reads. Sequences were annotated with PyIR, a Python wrapper for IgBLAST v1.9, using IMGT germline references to assign V/J genes and CDR3. Any read was removed if the V/J assignment was weak (E-value above 1e-6), the CDR3 was missing, or the read contained stop codons, out-of-frame junctions, or ambiguous translated residues. V3J clonotypes were defined by identical inferred V gene, J gene, and CDR3 amino acid sequence. Percentage overlap between repertoires was computed as shared unique clonotypes divided by the size of the smaller repertoire. Repertoire richness was assessed with RTK rarefaction, the Chao1 estimator, and Recon v2.1 estimates of unobserved clonotypes. Generation probabilities were computed with OLGA for all TCRbeta clonotypes obtained by the gDNA method from several donors. TCRdb provides this immuneACCESS table in a form limited to in-frame rearrangements. Some clones are lacking; in checked studies, under half of them reflect an unresolved V gene, and why the rest are absent is not known. The V and J calls and clone size come from that table; D and trimming were worked out from the DNA. Counted in this sample were hundreds of thousands of clones; about 95% of them appeared once. The top ten clones comprise 0.11% of the sample.

The TCR sequence derives from a woman between 25 and 40 years old in good health. Sequenced: naive CD8+ T cells sorted from blood. The sample's cell subset or site label, decoded: CD45RA+CCR7+. Here the chain combines TRBV13 and TRBJ1-1; tentative D gene TRBD1, with 5 bases matching. The DNA sequence follows: TGTGCCAGCAGCTTCTTCGGACAAGCTGAAGCTTTCTTT. Its protein product is CASSFFGQAEAFF.